This TCR beta chain comes out of a study of T cells in Graves' hyperthyroidism and ophthalmopathy. Study-level background: Blood from the periphery was taken at initial diagnosis, before any treatment.

Amplification yielded TCR beta CDR3 regions, with RNA transcripts as the source. A first-round RT-PCR of the TCR CDR3 used the HTBI primer set. Using its own MiXCR run on the multiplex PCR reads, TCRdb lists one record per CDR3 protein. The profile shows approximately 300,000 distinct CDR3 sequences, over 15% of them singletons. Overall study findings and caveats: Most expanded thyroid clonotypes above 0.001 also appeared in blood.

Deletions cut 3 bases from V and 5 bases from J, with 7 bases between. The CDR3 spans 12 residues. In germline, CDR1 is LGHDT, CDR2 YNNKEL (reference sequence). This clonotype was counted ten times or more. The antigen remains unidentified. The V and J genes are TRBV3-1 and TRBJ2-5, with a tentative D call TRBD2 (6 bases). This clonotype was obtained from an older woman with Graves' ophthalmopathy. Sequencing input: blood. As DNA, the CDR3 is TGTGCCAGCAGCCACCGGGGGGAGACCCAGTACTTC. Protein product: CASSHRGETQYF.